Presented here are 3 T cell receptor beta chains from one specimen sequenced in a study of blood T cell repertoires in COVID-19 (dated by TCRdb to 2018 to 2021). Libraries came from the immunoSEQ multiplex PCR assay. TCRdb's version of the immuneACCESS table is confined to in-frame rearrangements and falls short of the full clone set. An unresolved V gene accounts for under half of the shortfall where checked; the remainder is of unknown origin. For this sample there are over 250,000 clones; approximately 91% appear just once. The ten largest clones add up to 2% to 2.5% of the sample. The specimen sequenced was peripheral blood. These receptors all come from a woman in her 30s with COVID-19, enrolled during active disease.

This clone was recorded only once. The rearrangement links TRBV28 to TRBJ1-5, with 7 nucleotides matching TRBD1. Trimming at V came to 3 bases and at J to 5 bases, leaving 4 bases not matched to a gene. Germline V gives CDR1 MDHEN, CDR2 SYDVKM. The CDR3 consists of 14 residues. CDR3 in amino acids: CASSFGDSDQPQHF. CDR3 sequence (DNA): TGTGCCAGCAGTTTCGGGGACAGCGATCAGCCCCAGCATTTT.

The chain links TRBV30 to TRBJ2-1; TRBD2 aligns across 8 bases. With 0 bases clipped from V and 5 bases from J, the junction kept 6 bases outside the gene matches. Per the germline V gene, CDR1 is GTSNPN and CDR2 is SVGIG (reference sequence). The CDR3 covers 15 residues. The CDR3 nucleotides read TGTGCCTGGAGTGTACGAGCGGGAGTTCACAATGAGCAGTTCTTC. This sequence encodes CAWSVRAGVHNEQFF.

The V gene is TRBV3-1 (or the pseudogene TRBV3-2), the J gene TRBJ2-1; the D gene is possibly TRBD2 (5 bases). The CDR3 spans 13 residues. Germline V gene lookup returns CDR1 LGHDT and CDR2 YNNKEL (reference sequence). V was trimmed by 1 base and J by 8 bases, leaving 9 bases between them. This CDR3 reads CASSQGESYEQFF. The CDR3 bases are TGTGCCAGCAGCCAAGGGGAGAGTTATGAGCAGTTCTTC.